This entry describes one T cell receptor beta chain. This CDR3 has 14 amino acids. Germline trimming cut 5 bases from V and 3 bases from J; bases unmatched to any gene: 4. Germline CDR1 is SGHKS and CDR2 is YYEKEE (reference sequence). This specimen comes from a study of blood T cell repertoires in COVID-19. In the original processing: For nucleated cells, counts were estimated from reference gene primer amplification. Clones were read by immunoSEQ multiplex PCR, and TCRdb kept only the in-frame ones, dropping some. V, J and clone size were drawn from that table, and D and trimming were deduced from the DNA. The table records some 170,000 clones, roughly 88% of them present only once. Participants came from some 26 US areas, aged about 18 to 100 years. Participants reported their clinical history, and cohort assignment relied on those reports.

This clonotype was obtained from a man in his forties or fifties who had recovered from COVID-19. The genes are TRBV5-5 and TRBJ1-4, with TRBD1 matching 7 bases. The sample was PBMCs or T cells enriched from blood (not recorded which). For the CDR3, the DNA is TGTGCCAGCAGAAACAGGGGATCTAATGAAAAACTGTTTTTT. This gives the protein CASRNRGSNEKLFF.